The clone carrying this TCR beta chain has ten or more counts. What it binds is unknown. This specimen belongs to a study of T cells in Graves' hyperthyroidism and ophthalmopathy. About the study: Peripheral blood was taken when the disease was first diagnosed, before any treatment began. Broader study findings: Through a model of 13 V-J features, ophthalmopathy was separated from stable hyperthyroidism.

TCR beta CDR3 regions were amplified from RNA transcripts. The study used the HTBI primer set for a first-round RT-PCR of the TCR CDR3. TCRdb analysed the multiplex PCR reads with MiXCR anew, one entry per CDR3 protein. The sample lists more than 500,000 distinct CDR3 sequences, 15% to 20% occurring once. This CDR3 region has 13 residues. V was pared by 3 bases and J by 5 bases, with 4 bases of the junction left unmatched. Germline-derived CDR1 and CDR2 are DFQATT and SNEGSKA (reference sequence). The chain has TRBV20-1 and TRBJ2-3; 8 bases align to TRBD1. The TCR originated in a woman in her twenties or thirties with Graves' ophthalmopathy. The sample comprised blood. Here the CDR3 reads CSARTGARDTQYF. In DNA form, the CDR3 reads TGCAGTGCTAGGACAGGGGCGAGAGATACGCAGTATTTT.